Shown below are 19 T cell receptor beta chains from a single sample sequenced in a study of T cell repertoires in cytomegalovirus infection. Antigens of these TCRs are unknown. TCRdb reprocessed the reads via MiXCR and lists one record per CDR3 protein. The sample carries some 900,000 distinct CDR3 sequences, over 25% recorded once. This specimen consisted of cultured CD8+ T cells from PBMCs, obtained from culture after CMV antigen stimulation. The receptors stem from a human donor in good health (CMV status not recorded). Some clones in this sample may be carry-over from other donors' samples.

This chain uses TRBV7-9 with TRBJ1-1; D gene uncertain. CDR3 length equals 15 residues. CDR1 SEHNR and CDR2 FQNEAQ come from the germline V gene (reference sequence). V was trimmed by 5 bases and J by 4 bases, leaving 17 bases between them. The CDR3 DNA reads TGTGCCAGCAGCCCCAGGACTGGCCGTGGCACTGAAGCTTTCTTT. This codes for CASSPRTGRGTEAFF.

V is TRBV27 and J is TRBJ2-3, with TRBD2 as a possible D gene (5 bases). The V end was cut by 3 bases, the J end by 3 bases, with 13 bases between. The germline V gene encodes CDR1 MNHEY and CDR2 SMNVEV (reference sequence). The CDR3 contains 15 residues. CDR3 loop: CASSFGGRPTDTQYF. CDR3 sequence (DNA): TGTGCCAGCAGTTTCGGCGGGCGGCCGACAGATACGCAGTATTTT.

This clonotype occurred many times. V gene TRBV7-8 combines with J gene TRBJ2-7, with TRBD1 as a possible D gene (6 bases). The CDR3 has 14 residues. From germline, CDR1 is SGHVS and CDR2 FQNEAQ. The ends were cut back, 3 bases at V and 0 bases at J, with 9 bases in the middle. The CDR3 nucleotides read TGTGCCAGCAGCTTGGGGGCCAGCTCCTACGAGCAGTACGTC. This sequence encodes CASSLGASSYEQYV.

The chain employs TRBV28 and TRBJ1-1; D gene uncertain. CDR1 is MDHEN, CDR2 SYDVKM, per germline. V gave up 8 bases and J gave up 0 bases, with 13 bases separating them. The CDR3 spans 14 residues. This chain's CDR3 is CASLDGTMNTEAFF. CDR3 coding DNA: TGTGCCAGCCTGGACGGAACCATGAACACTGAAGCTTTCTTT.

The chain joins TRBV29-1 to TRBJ2-7; 7 bases fit TRBD2. The length of the CDR3 is 13 residues. The V gene end was trimmed by 4 bases and the J gene end by 4 bases; junction bases not matched to a gene: 7. In germline, CDR1 is SQVTM, CDR2 ANQGSEA. CDR3 sequence: CSVGSWGGYEQYF. As DNA, the CDR3 is TGCAGCGTTGGCTCGTGGGGGGGGTACGAGCAGTACTTC.

This clonotype was seen more than once but under ten times. This rearrangement joins TRBV6-2 or TRBV6-3 to TRBJ2-1; D gene unclear. The CDR3 contains 11 residues. Trimming shortened V by 5 bases and J by 9 bases, and 8 bases separated the two germline ends. Germline CDR1 and CDR2: MNHEY and SVGEGT. The CDR3 DNA reads TGTGCCAGCAGTCAACCCGGTGAGCAGTTCTTC. Its protein is CASSQPGEQFF.

The table lists this clonotype with many counts. The chain uses TRBV27 and TRBJ1-4; the D is unclear. CDR1 MNHEY and CDR2 SMNVEV come from the germline V gene (reference sequence). The CDR3 consists of 18 residues. The V and J ends lost 4 bases and 3 bases respectively, with 21 bases between them. The CDR3 loop reads CASSSKSDLNTANEKLFF. The CDR3 nucleotides read TGTGCCAGCAGTTCCAAATCGGACCTAAATACGGCTAATGAAAAACTGTTTTTT. Supplemented by reference TRBV27 and TRBJ1-4, the full variable domain reads EAQVTQNPRYLITVTGKKLTVTCSQNMNHEYMSWYRQDPGLGLRQIYYSMNVEVTDKGDVPEGYKVSRKEKRNFPLILESPSPNQTSLYFCASSSKSDLNTANEKLFFGSGTQLSVL.

The rearrangement uses TRBV10-3 and TRBJ1-1, with 7 nucleotides matching TRBD1. This CDR3 has 15 amino acids. The germline V gene encodes CDR1 ENHRY and CDR2 SYGVKD. J gave up 3 bases and V 3 bases, and 7 bases lay outside the gene matches. The CDR3 bases are TGTGCCATCAGTGAAACCGGGACAGCTTACACTGAAGCTTTCTTT. This translates into CAISETGTAYTEAFF.

In this sample, this clonotype turned up once. Possible read error: a much larger clone is one base away. The chain employs TRBV7-2 and TRBJ2-1; TRBD2 matches at 12 bases. The CDR3 spans 15 residues. Germline values: CDR1 SGHTA, CDR2 FQGNSA. The CDR3 nucleotides are TGTGCCAGCAGATATACTAGCGGGGGGTACAATGAGCAGTCCTTC. Amino acid sequence: CASRYTSGGYNEQSF.

This clonotype was counted a single time. J is TRBJ1-2 and V is TRBV11-2; the match to TRBD1 covers 8 bases. The germline gives CDR1 SGHAT, CDR2 FQNNGV. This CDR3 contains 13 residues. V lost 3 bases and J lost 6; bases outside the gene matches: 3. Here the CDR3 reads CASSFYRGDGYTF. The CDR3 DNA sequence: TGTGCCAGCAGCTTCTACAGGGGGGATGGCTACACCTTC.

The rearrangement links TRBV2 to TRBJ2-1; no clear D gene. The CDR3 runs 13 residues. From germline, CDR1 is SNHLY and CDR2 FYNNEI. V lost 4 bases, J lost 4 bases, and 8 bases lay in between. For the CDR3, the DNA is TGTGCCAGCAGTGTTTACGGTTACAATGAGCAGTTCTTC. It is translated as CASSVYGYNEQFF.

This clonotype was detected a few times. The chain couples TRBV11-2 to TRBJ2-1, with a possible D match to TRBD2 (6 bases). Deletions cut 1 base from V and 13 bases from J, with 20 bases between. The germline CDR1 and CDR2 sequences are SGHAT and FQNNGV. This CDR3 contains 15 residues. CDR3 in DNA: TGTGCCAGCAGCTTAGTAAACCCAGGAGGGGCTGGCCAGTTCTTC. Amino acids: CASSLVNPGGAGQFF.

J is TRBJ1-3 and V is TRBV19, with no clear D. Germline CDR1 is LNHDA and CDR2 is SQIVND (reference sequence). The CDR3 totals 15 residues. The germline V and J ends were trimmed by 3 bases and 0 bases, with 9 bases remaining between them. For the CDR3, the DNA is TGTGCCAGTAGTATGCTACAGTACTCTGGAAACACCATATATTTT. As protein: CASSMLQYSGNTIYF.

V usage is TRBV12-3 or TRBV12-4 and J usage is TRBJ1-1; no firm D call. Trimming cost V 5 bases and J 10 bases, with 17 bases left between them. This CDR3 contains 13 residues. The CDR3 nucleotides are TGTGCCAGCAGTCCCCCGACCAACTTCGGAGCTTTCTTT. This gives the protein CASSPPTNFGAFF.

This clonotype was picked up a small number of times. V is TRBV15 and J is TRBJ1-5; D is unresolved. The CDR3 sequence is 17 residues long. Trimming shortened V by 0 bases and J by 0 bases, and 12 bases separated the two germline ends. Germline V gene lookup returns CDR1 LNHNV and CDR2 YYDKDF (reference sequence). As DNA, the CDR3 is TGTGCCACCAGCAGAGATGGGCGGATTTATAGCAATCAGCCCCAGCATTTT. Translating it yields CATSRDGRIYSNQPQHF.

This chain uses TRBV7-9 with TRBJ1-2, with unresolved D. The ends were cut back, 1 base at V and 2 bases at J, with 17 bases in the middle. The CDR3 has 17 amino acids. Germline loops: CDR1 SEHNR, CDR2 FQNEAQ (reference sequence). The DNA for the CDR3 is TGTGCCAGCAGCTTAGGCACCCCCCGGGCAAGAAACTATGGCTACACCTTC. The encoded protein is CASSLGTPRARNYGYTF.

The chain joins TRBV19 to TRBJ1-5; D may be TRBD1 (6 bases). This CDR3 contains 13 residues. Germline CDR1 is LNHDA and CDR2 is SQIVND (reference sequence). Deletions cut 6 bases from V and 4 bases from J, with 10 bases between. CDR3 region: CASSRTVNQPQHF. The CDR3 DNA sequence: TGTGCCAGTAGCCGGACAGTAAATCAGCCCCAGCATTTT.

The V call is TRBV6-2 or TRBV6-3, the J call TRBJ2-3; 7 nucleotides match TRBD1. Germline loops: CDR1 MNHEY, CDR2 SVGEGT. The CDR3 covers 18 residues. V shed 7 bases, J shed 2 bases, and the junction held 18 bases outside the gene matches. CDR3 in DNA: TGTGCCAGCACCGCACTGACAGGGAAAGCGGAGACCACAGATACGCAGTATTTT. This codes for CASTALTGKAETTDTQYF.

This clonotype was seen more than once but under ten times. The genes are TRBV5-1 and TRBJ2-6, with 9 bases identical to TRBD1. Germline V gives CDR1 SGHRS, CDR2 YFSETQ. J lost 0 bases, V lost 5 bases, and 6 bases had no gene match. CDR3 length equals 17 residues. CDR3 amino acids: CASRRDRGGSGANVLTF. CDR3 nucleotides: TGCGCCAGCAGACGAGACAGGGGGGGCTCTGGGGCCAACGTCCTGACTTTC.